The sequence of this TCR beta chain was determined in a study of T cells in women clearing cervical HPV infection. As for the study in general: Cases: HPV16-related CIN3 or worse on histology, a couple of invasive cancers. Study-wide results and caveats: It is unknown whether associations predate infection; no effector/memory or HPV-specific sorting. T-cell numbers per sample were unknown and may explain richness differences.

About this clone: Its antigen is currently unknown. The CDR3 is cut off 3 residues early in the read; its end comes from the germline J gene.

The J segment lost 1 base and the V segment lost 8 bases, leaving 7 bases of the junction unmatched. Per the germline V gene, CDR1 is SEHNR and CDR2 is FQNEAQ (reference sequence). This CDR3 has 14 amino acids. Libraries were prepared by immunoSEQ multiplex PCR; TCRdb keeps only in-frame clonotypes and omits some of them. The table lists tens of thousands of clones. Input material: blood buffy coat. The V gene is TRBV7-9, the J gene TRBJ1-1; 7 bases fit TRBD1. The TCR originated in a woman between 18 and 70 years old with a cervical HPV16 infection that either progressed to CIN3+ or cleared (not recorded which). The sequenced CDR3 bases are TGTGCCAGCGCCCTAGGACAGGAGAACACTGAA. This sequence encodes CASALGQENTE. The full CDR3 protein is CASALGQENTEAFF.